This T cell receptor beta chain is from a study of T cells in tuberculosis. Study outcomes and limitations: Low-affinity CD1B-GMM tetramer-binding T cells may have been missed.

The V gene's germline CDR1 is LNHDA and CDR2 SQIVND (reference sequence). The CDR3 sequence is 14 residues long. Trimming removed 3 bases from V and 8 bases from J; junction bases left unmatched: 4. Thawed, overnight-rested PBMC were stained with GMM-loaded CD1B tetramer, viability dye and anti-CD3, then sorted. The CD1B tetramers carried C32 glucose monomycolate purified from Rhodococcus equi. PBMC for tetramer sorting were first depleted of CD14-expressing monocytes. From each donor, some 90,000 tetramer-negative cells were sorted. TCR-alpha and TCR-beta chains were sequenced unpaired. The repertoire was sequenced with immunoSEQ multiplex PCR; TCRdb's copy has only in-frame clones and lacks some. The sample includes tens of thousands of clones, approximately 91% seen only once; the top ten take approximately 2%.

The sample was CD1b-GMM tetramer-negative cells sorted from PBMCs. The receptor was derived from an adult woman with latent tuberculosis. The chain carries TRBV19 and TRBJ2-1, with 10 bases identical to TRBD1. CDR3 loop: CASSMGQGIDEQFF. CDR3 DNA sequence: TGTGCCAGTAGTATGGGACAGGGGATCGATGAGCAGTTCTTC. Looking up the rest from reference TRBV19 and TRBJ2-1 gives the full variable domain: DGGITQSPKYLFRKEGQNVTLSCEQNLNHDAMYWYRQDPGQGLRLIYYSQIVNDFQKGDIAEGYSVSREKKESFPLTVTSAQKNPTAFYLCASSMGQGIDEQFFGPGTRLTVL.